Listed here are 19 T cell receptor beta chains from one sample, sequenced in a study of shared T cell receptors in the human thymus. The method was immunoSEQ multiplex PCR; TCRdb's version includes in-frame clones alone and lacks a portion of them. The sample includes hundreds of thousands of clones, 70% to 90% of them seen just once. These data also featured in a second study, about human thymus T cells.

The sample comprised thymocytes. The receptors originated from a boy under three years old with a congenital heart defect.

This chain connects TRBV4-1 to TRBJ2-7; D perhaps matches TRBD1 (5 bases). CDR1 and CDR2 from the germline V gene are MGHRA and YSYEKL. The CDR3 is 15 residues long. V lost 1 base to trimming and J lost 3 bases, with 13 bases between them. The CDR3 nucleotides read TGCGCCAGCAGCCAAGGCAGGGTAGGGGACTACGAGCAGTACTTC. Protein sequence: CASSQGRVGDYEQYF.

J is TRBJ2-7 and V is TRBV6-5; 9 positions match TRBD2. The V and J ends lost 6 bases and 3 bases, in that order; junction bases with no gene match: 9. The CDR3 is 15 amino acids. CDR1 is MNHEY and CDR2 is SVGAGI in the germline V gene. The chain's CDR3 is CASRPQASGIYEQYF. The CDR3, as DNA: TGTGCCAGCAGACCCCAGGCTAGCGGGATCTACGAGCAGTACTTC.

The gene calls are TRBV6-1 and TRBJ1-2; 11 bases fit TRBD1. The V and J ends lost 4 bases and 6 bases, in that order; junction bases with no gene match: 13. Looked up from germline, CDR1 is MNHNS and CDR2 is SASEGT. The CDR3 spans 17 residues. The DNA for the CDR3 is TGTGCCAGCAGTGTCCATGCTTCGGACAGGGGGCTCGATGGCTACACCTTC. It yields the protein CASSVHASDRGLDGYTF.

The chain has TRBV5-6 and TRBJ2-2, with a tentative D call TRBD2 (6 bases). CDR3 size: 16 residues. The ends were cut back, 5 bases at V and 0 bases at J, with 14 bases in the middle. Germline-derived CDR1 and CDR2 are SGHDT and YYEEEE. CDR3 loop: CASSISLASNTGELFF. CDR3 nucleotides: TGTGCCAGCAGTATCTCCCTAGCGTCGAACACCGGGGAGCTGTTTTTT.

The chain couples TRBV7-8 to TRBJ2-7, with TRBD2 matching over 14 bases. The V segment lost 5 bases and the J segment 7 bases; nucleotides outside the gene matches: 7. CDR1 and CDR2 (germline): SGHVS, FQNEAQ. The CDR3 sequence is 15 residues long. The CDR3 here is CASSLGLAGEGEQYF. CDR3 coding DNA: TGTGCCAGCAGCCTGGGACTAGCGGGAGAGGGGGAGCAGTACTTC.

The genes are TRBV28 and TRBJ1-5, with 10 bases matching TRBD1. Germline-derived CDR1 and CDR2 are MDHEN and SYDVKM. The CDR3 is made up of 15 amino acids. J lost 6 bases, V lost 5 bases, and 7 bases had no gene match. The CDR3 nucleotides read TGTGCCAGCAGTAGAGACAGGGGGCTAGGTCAGCCCCAGCATTTT. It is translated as CASSRDRGLGQPQHF.

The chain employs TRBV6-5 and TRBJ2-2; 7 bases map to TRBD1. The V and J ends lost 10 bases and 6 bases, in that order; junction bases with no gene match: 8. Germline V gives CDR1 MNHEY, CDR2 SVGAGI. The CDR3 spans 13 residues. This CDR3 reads CATPGQRAGELFF. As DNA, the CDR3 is TGTGCCACGCCGGGACAGAGGGCCGGGGAGCTGTTTTTT.

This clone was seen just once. CDR3 protein: CASSLVPGTGKNGYTF. As DNA, the CDR3 is TGTGCCAGCAGCTTGGTACCCGGGACAGGGAAGAATGGCTACACCTTC. The rearrangement links TRBV5-4 to TRBJ1-2; 9 bases fit TRBD1. CDR3 length: 16 amino acids. Per germline, CDR1 SGHNT and CDR2 YYREEE (reference sequence). After removal of 0 bases from V and 6 bases from J, the junction contained 9 bases not matched to a gene.

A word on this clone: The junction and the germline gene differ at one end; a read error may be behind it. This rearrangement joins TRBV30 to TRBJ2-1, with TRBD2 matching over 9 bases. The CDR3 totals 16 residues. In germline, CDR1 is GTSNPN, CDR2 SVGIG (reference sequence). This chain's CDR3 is CARSHPTASGIPMQFF. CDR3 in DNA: TGTGCCCGGAGTCATCCCACGGCTAGCGGGATACCTATGCAGTTCTTC.

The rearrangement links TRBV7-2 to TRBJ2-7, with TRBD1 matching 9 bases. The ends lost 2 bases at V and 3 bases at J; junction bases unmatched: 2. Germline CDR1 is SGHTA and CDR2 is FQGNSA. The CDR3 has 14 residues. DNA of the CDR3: TGTGCCAGCAGCTTAAGGGACAGGGTCTACGAGCAGTACTTC. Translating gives CASSLRDRVYEQYF.

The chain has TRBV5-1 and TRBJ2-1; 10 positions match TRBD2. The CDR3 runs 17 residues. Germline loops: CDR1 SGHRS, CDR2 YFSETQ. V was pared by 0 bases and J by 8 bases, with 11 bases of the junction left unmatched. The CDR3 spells CASSLGNSGRAGDEQFF. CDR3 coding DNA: TGCGCCAGCAGCTTGGGAAACAGCGGGAGGGCCGGGGATGAGCAGTTCTTC.

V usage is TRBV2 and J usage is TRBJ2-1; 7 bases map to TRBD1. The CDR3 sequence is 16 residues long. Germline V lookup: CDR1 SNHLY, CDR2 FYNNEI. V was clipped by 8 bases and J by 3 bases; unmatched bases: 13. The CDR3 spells CASERVWDSHYNEQFF. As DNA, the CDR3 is TGTGCCAGCGAGAGGGTTTGGGACAGTCACTACAATGAGCAGTTCTTC.

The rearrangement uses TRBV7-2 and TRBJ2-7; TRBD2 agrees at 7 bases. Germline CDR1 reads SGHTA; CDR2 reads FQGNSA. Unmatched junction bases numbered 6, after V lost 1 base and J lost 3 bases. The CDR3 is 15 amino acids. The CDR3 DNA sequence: TGTGCCAGCAGCTTAGATACTAGCGTAAACTACGAGCAGTACTTC. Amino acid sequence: CASSLDTSVNYEQYF.

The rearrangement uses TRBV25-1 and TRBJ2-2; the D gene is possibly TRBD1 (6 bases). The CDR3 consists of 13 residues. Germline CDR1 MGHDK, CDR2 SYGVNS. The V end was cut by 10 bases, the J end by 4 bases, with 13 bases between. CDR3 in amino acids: CATRTECTGELFF. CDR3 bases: TGTGCCACCAGGACAGAATGCACCGGGGAGCTGTTTTTT.

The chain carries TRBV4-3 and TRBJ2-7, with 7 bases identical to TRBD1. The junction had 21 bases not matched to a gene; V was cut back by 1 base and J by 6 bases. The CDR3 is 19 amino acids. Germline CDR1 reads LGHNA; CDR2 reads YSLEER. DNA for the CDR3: TGCGCCAGCAGCCAAGGTCAGACCCCCCCTTCAGGGGGAGCCCTCGAGCAGTACTTC. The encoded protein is CASSQGQTPPSGGALEQYF.

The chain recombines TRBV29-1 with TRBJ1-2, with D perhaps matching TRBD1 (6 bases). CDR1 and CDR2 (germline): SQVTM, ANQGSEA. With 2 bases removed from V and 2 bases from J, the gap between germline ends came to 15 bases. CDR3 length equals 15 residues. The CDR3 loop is CSVEILKGGNYGYTF. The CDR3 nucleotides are TGCAGCGTTGAAATATTGAAGGGGGGGAACTATGGCTACACCTTC.

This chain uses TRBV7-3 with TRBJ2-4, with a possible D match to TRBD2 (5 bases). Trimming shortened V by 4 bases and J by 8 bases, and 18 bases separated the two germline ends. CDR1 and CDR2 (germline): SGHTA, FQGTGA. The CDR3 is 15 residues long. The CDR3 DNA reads TGTGCCAGCAGCTCCCCACGGACTCAACGAGACATTCAGTACTTC. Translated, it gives CASSSPRTQRDIQYF.

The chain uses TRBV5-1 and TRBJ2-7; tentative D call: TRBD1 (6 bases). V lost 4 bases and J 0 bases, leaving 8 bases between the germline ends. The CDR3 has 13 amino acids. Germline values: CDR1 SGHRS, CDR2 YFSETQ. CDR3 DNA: TGCGCCAGCAGCCGGGACACCTCCTACGAGCAGTACTTC. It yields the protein CASSRDTSYEQYF.

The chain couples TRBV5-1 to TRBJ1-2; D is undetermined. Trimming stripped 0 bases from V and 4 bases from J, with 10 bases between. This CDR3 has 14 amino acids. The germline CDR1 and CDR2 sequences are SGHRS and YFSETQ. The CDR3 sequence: CASSLVGHPYGYTF. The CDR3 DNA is TGCGCCAGCAGCTTGGTTGGCCACCCCTATGGCTACACCTTC. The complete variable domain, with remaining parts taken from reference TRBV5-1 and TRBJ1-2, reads KAGVTQTPRYLIKTRGQQVTLSCSPISGHRSVSWYQQTPGQGLQFLFEYFSETQRNKGNFPGRFSGRQFSNSRSEMNVSTLELGDSALYLCASSLVGHPYGYTFGSGTRLTVV.